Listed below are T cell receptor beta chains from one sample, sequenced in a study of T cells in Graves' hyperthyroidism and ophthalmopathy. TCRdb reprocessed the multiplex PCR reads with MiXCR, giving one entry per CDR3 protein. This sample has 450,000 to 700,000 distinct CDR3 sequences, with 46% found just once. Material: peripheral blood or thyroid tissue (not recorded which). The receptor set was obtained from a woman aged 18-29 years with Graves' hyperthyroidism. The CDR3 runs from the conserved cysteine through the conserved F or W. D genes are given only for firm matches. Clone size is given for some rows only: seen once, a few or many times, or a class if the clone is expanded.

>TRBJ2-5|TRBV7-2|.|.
CATVGGMVFETQYF
TGTGCCACGGTTGGCGGGATGGTTTTTGAGACCCAGTACTTC
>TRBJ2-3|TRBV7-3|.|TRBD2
CASSLTGGPDTQYF
TGTGCCAGCAGCTTAACGGGAGGGCCAGATACGCAGTATTTT
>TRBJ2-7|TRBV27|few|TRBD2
CASSLGTSGYNEQYF
TGTGCCAGCAGTTTGGGGACTAGCGGTTACAATGAGCAGTACTTC
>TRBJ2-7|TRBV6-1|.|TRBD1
CASTSGVRGYEQYF
TGTGCCAGCACCTCCGGGGTCAGGGGGTACGAGCAGTACTTC
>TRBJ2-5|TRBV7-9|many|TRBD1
CASSSYGTGEETQYF
TGTGCCAGCAGCTCCTACGGGACAGGGGAAGAGACCCAGTACTTC
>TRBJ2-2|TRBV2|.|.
CASSASGTPEGSCFF
.
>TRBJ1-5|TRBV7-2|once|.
CASSSGGGEGQPQHF
TGTGCCAGCAGCTCCGGGGGAGGGGAAGGTCAGCCCCAGCATTTT
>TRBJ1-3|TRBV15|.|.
CATSRGEVRRNTIYF
TGTGCCACCTCCCGGGGGGAGGTTCGGCGAAACACCATATATTTT
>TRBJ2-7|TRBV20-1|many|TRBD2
CSARDLASGAYEQYF
TGCAGTGCTAGAGATTTAGCTAGCGGGGCCTACGAGCAGTACTTC
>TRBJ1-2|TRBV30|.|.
CAWSEGPNIEGYTF
TGTGCCTGGAGTGAAGGACCTAACATAGAGGGCTACACCTTC
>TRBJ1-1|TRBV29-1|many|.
CSVRGGYDTEAFF
TGCAGCGTTCGGGGGGGTTATGACACTGAAGCTTTCTTT
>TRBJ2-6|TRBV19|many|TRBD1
CASRQGALTGANVLTF
TGTGCCAGCAGACAGGGGGCTCTTACTGGGGCCAACGTCCTGACTTTC
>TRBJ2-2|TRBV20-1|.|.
CSASGMVTGELFF
TGCAGTGCCAGTGGGATGGTGACCGGGGAGCTGTTTTTT
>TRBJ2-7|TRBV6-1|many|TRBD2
CASWGWVVAGKKVYEQYF
TGTGCCAGCTGGGGATGGGTGGTAGCGGGAAAAAAGGTCTACGAGCAGTACTTC
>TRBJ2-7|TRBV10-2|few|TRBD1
CASETGVMGEQYF
TGCGCCAGTGAGACAGGGGTGATGGGCGAGCAGTACTTC
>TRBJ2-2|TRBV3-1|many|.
CASTQGPGRTGELFF
TGTGCCAGCACCCAGGGCCCAGGGCGGACCGGGGAGCTGTTTTTT
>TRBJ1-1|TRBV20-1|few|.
CSARDQKAGAWSTEAFF
TGCAGTGCTAGAGATCAGAAAGCGGGGGCTTGGAGCACTGAAGCTTTCTTT
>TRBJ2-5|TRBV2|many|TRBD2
CASRPTTSGLYF
TGTGCCAGCAGGCCAACAACTAGCGGGCTGTACTTC
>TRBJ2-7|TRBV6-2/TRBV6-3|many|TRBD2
CASSQPTVAGWQYF
TGTGCCAGCAGTCAACCAACGGTAGCGGGTTGGCAGTACTTC
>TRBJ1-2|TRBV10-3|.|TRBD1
CAISESTLGQVGYTF
TGTGCCATCAGTGAGTCGACTCTGGGACAGGTCGGCTACACCTTC
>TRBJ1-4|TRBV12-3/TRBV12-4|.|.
CASSFNGSDEKLFF
TGTGCCAGCAGTTTTAACGGGTCGGACGAAAAACTGTTTTTT
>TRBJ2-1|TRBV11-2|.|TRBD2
CASSLAGRAVPFF
TGTGCCAGCAGCTTAGCCGGGAGGGCTGTACCGTTCTTC
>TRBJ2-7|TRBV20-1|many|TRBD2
CSARGSGSNEQYF
TGCAGTGCTAGAGGTAGCGGGAGCAACGAGCAGTACTTC
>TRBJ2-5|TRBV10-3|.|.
CAIMDSPQETQYF
TGTGCCATCATGGACAGCCCTCAAGAGACCCAGTACTTC
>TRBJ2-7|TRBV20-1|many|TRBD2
CSARHGLAGSYEQYF
TGCAGTGCTAGACACGGACTAGCGGGGTCCTACGAGCAGTACTTC
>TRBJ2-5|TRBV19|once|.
CAREVQETQYF
TGTGCCCGAGAGGTCCAAGAGACCCAGTACTTC
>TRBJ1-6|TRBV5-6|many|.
CASSRNERRDSPLHF
TGTGCCAGCAGCAGAAACGAAAGGAGGGATTCACCCCTCCACTTT
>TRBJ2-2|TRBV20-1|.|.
CSARSGKGPGGELFF
TGCAGTGCTAGATCGGGGAAGGGTCCCGGCGGGGAGCTGTTTTTT
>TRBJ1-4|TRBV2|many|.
CASSGDISPEKLFF
TGTGCCAGCAGTGGGGACATTTCCCCTGAAAAACTGTTTTTT
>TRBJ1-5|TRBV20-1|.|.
CSARGERESYEHF
TGCAGTGCTAGAGGGGAGCGGGAGAGCTACGAGCATTTT
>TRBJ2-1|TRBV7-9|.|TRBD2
CASRNPGLGKYNEQFF
TGTGCCAGCAGAAATCCGGGACTAGGGAAGTACAATGAGCAGTTCTTC